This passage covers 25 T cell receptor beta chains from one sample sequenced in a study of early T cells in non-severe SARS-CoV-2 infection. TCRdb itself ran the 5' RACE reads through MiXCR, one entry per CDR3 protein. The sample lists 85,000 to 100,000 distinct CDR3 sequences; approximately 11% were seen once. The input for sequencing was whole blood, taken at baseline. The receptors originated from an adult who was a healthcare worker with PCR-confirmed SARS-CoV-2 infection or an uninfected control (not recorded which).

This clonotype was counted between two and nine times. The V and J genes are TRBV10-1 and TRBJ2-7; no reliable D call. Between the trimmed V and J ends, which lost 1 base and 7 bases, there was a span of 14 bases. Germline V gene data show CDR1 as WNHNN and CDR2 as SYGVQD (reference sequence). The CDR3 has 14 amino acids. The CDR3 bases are TGCGCCAGCAGTGAGTATGTCGACTTCGGAGAGCAGTACTTC. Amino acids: CASSEYVDFGEQYF.

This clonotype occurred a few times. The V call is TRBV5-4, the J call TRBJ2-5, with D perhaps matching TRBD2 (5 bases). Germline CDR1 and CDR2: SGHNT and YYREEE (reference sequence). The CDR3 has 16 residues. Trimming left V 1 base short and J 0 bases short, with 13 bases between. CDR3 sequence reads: CASSLRSGTYQETQYF. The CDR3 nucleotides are TGTGCCAGCAGCTTGCGGTCGGGAACCTACCAAGAGACCCAGTACTTC.

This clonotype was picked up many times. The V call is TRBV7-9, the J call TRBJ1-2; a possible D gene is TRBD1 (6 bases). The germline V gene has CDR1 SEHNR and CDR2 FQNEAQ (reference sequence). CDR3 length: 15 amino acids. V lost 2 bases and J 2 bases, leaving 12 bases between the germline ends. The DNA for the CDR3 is TGTGCCAGCAGCTTAATCGGCACAGGGAACTATGGCTACACCTTC. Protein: CASSLIGTGNYGYTF.

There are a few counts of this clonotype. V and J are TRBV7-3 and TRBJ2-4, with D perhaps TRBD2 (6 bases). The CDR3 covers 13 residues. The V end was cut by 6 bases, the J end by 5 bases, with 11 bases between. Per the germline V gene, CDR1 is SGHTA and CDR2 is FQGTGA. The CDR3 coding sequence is TGTGCCAGCAGTTCCGGCGGGGAAAACATTCAGTACTTC. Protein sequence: CASSSGGENIQYF.

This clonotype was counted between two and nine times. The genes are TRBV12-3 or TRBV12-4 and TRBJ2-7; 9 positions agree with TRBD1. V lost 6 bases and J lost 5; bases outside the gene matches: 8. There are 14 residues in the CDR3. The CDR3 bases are TGTGCCAGCAGACCGGGACAGGGTGTCCACGAGCAGTACTTC. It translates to CASRPGQGVHEQYF.

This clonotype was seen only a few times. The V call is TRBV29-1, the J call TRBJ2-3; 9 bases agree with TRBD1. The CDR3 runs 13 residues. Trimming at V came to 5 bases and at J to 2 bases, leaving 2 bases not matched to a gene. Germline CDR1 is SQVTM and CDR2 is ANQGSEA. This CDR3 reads CSVRTGDTDTQYF. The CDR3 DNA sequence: TGCAGCGTTCGGACAGGGGACACAGATACGCAGTATTTT.

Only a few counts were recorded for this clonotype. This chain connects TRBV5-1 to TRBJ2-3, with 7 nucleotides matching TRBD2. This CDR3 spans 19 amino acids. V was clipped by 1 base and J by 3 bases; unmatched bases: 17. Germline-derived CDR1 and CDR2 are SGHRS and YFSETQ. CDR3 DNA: TGCGCCAGCAGCTTGTTGGGTGGGAGGGCCTCGTCGGTAACAGATACGCAGTATTTT. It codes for CASSLLGGRASSVTDTQYF.

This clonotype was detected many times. CDR3 loop: CSARLPGPPDTQYF. Here the CDR3 DNA reads TGCAGTGCTAGACTTCCAGGCCCCCCGGATACGCAGTATTTT. J is TRBJ2-3 and V is TRBV20-1; D ambiguous. This CDR3 has 14 residues. Between the trimmed V and J ends, which lost 2 bases and 6 bases, there was a span of 15 bases. From germline, CDR1 is DFQATT and CDR2 SNEGSKA (reference sequence).

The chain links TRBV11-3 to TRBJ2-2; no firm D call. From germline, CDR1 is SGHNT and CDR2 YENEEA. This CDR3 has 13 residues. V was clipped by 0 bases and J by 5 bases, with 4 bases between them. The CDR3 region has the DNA TGTGCCAGCAGCTTAGATATGACCGGGGAGCTGTTTTTT. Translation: CASSLDMTGELFF.

The CDR3, as DNA: TGTGCCAGCAGCTTACCGACAGGGGTTATGATTGATGAGCAGTTCTTC. Protein sequence: CASSLPTGVMIDEQFF. The V gene is TRBV11-3, the J gene TRBJ2-1, with TRBD1 identical over 8 bases. The ends lost 2 bases at V and 8 bases at J; junction bases unmatched: 11. The CDR3 is 16 amino acids. Germline V lookup: CDR1 SGHNT, CDR2 YENEEA.

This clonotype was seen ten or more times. CDR3 DNA: TGCAGTGCTCGTATGGCGGGGGTTAGCACAGATACGCAGTATTTT. Protein: CSARMAGVSTDTQYF. The chain joins TRBV20-1 to TRBJ2-3; 7 bases fit TRBD2. The CDR3 totals 15 residues. J lost 0 bases, V lost 5 bases, and 8 bases had no gene match. Germline lookup yields CDR1 DFQATT and CDR2 SNEGSKA (reference sequence).

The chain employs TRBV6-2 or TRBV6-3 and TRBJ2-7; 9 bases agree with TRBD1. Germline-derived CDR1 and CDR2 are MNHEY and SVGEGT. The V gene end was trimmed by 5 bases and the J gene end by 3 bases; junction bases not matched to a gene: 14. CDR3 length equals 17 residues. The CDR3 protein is CASSRGGGTGFYYEQYF. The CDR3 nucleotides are TGTGCCAGCAGTAGAGGAGGAGGGACAGGGTTTTACTACGAGCAGTACTTC.

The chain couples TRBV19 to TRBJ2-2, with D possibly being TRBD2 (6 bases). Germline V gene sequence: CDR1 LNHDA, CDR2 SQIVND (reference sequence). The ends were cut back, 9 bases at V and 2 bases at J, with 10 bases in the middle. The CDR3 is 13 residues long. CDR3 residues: CASRDFNTGELFF. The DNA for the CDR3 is TGTGCCAGCCGGGACTTCAACACCGGGGAGCTGTTTTTT.

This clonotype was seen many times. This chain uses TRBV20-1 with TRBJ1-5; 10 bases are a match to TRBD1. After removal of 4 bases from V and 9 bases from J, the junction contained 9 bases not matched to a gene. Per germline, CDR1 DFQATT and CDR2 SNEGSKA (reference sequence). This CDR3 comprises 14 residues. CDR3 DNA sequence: TGCAGTGCTACTACCGACAGGGGGCGCGGGCCCCAGCATTTT. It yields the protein CSATTDRGRGPQHF.

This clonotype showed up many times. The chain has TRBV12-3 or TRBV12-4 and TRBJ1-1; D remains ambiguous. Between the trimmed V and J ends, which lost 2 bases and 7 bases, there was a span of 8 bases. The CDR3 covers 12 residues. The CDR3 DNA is TGTGCCAGCAGTTTATGGCGCAGTGAAGCTTTCTTT. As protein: CASSLWRSEAFF.

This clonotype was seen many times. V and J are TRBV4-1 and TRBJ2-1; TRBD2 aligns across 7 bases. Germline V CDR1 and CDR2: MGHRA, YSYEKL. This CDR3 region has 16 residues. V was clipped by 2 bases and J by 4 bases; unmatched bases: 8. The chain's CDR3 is CASSQIGSGIYNEQFF. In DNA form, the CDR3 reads TGCGCCAGCAGCCAAATCGGGAGCGGGATATACAATGAGCAGTTCTTC.

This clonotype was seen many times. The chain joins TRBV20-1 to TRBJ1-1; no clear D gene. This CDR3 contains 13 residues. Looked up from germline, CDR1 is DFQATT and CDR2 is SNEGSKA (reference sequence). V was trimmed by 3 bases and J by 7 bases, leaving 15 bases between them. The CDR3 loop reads CSARLDHQIEAFF. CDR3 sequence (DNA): TGCAGTGCTAGGTTGGACCATCAAATTGAAGCTTTCTTT.

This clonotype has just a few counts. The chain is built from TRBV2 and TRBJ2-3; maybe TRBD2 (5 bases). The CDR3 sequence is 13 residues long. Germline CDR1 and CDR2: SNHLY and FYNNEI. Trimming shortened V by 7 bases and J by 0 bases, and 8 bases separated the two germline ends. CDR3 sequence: CASMSGSTDTQYF. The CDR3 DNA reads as TGTGCCAGCATGTCGGGGAGCACAGATACGCAGTATTTT.

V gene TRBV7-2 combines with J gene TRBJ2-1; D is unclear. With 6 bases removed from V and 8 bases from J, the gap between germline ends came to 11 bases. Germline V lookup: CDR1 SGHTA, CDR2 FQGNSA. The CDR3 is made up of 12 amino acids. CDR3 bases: TGTGCCAGCAGACGCGGTAGGGATGAGCAGTTCTTC. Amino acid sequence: CASRRGRDEQFF.

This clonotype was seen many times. This chain's CDR3 is CASSAGLYSPLHF. Here the CDR3 DNA reads TGTGCCAGCAGCGCCGGACTCTATTCACCCCTCCACTTT. This rearrangement joins TRBV7-3 to TRBJ1-6; D gene ambiguous. Trimming removed 5 bases from V and 8 bases from J, with 10 bases in between. Per the germline V gene, CDR1 is SGHTA and CDR2 is FQGTGA. There are 13 residues in the CDR3.

The CDR3 bases are TGCGCCAGCAGCAAGACTAACAGGGACACCGGGGAGCTGTTTTTT. Residues: CASSKTNRDTGELFF. V gene TRBV4-1 combines with J gene TRBJ2-2; a possible D gene is TRBD1 (6 bases). CDR1 and CDR2 from the germline V gene are MGHRA and YSYEKL. The ends were cut back, 5 bases at V and 3 bases at J, with 13 bases in the middle. The CDR3 runs to 15 residues.

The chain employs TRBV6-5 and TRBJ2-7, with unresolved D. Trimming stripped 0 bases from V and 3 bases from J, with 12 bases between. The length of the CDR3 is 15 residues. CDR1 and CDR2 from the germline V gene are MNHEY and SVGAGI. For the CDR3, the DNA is TGTGCCAGCAGTTACTCGATCCGTTTTAGCTACGAGCAGTACTTC. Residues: CASSYSIRFSYEQYF.

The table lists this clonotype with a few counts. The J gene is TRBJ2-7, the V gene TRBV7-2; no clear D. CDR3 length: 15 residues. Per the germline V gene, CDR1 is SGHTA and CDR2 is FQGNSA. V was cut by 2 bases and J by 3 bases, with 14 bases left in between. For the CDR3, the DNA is TGTGCCAGCAGCTTACCCACCCTGGGCCGCTACGAGCAGTACTTC. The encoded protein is CASSLPTLGRYEQYF.

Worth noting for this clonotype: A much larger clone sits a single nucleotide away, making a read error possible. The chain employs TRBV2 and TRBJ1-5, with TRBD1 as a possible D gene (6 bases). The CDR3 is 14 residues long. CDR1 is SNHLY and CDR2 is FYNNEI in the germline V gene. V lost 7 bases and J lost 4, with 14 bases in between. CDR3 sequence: CASNGGLGNQPQHF. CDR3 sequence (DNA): TGTGCCAGCAATGGGGGGCTTGGGAATCAGCCCCAGCATTTT.

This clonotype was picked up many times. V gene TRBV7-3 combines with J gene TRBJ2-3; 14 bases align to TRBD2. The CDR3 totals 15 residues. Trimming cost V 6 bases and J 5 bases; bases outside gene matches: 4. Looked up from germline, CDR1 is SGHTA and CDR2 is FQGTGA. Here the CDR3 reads CASSSGLAGGDTQYF. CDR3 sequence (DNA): TGTGCCAGCAGTTCCGGACTAGCGGGAGGAGATACGCAGTATTTT.